The source of this TCR beta chain is a study of T cells after yellow fever vaccination. Study at large: Preparation of fractions with low cell numbers was performed using SMART-Seq v4 Ultra Low Input. Study findings and constraints: Bulk-population clonotypes that are abundant could appear as contaminants in FACS-sorted repertoires. Reappearance after the booster was seen for most primary-vaccination clones, at more than 95% CD4 and 70% to 90% CD8.

TCRdb processed the 5' RACE reads anew with MiXCR; each CDR3 protein has one entry. The table lists 350,000 to 550,000 distinct CDR3 sequences, 15% to 20% of them singletons. Concerning this clonotype: What it recognizes is unknown.

The CDR3 sequence is 16 residues long. Germline V gene sequence: CDR1 SGHAT, CDR2 FQNNGV. Trimming took 3 bases from V and 3 from J, leaving 16 bases between them. The sequence was collected from a man aged 18 to 29 who received the YFV17D yellow fever vaccine. Sequencing used PBMCs, obtained before the yellow fever booster vaccination. V and J are TRBV11-2 and TRBJ2-3; D might be TRBD2 (6 bases). CDR3 nucleotides: TGTGCCAGCAGCTTGAATCCAGGGACTCTAACAGATACGCAGTATTTT. This sequence encodes CASSLNPGTLTDTQYF.